This is a list of T cell receptor beta chains from one sample in a study of blood T cell repertoires in COVID-19. Method: immunoSEQ multiplex PCR; TCRdb's copy keeps in-frame clones and lacks some. Of more than 200,000 clones in the sample, 70% to 90% were seen once. Material for sequencing was peripheral blood. Receptors were obtained from a woman in her 40s who had recovered from COVID-19. CDR3s include the opening cysteine and the closing phenylalanine or tryptophan. Fields, in order: clone size, J gene, D gene, V gene, CDR3 protein, CDR3 DNA. D genes are given only for firm matches. Rows may omit the clone size; those that give it use once, few, many or a size class.

NA TRBJ2-5 TRBD1 TRBV13 CASSPTSRGGSGETQYF TGTGCCAGCAGTCCAACCTCGCGAGGGGGCTCGGGGGAGACCCAGTACTTC
NA TRBJ2-7 NA TRBV27 CASSFAKQYPYEQYF TGTGCCAGCAGTTTCGCCAAACAGTACCCCTACGAGCAGTACTTC
NA TRBJ1-2 TRBD1 TRBV27 CASSSGQGDYGYTF TGTGCCAGCAGTAGCGGACAGGGCGACTATGGCTACACCTTC
NA TRBJ1-1 TRBD1 TRBV29-1 CSVDGQGGPSFF TGCAGCGTCGATGGACAGGGCGGGCCGTCTTTCTTT
NA TRBJ2-3 NA TRBV4-2 CASSQLERITDTQYF TGTGCCAGCAGCCAACTAGAGCGGATCACAGATACGCAGTATTTT
NA TRBJ1-5 NA TRBV19 CASNTGRDQPQHF TGTGCCAGTAATACAGGGAGGGATCAGCCCCAGCATTTT
few TRBJ1-2 NA TRBV5-1 CASSLSANYGYTF TGCGCCAGCAGCTTGTCAGCTAACTATGGCTACACCTTC
few TRBJ2-7 TRBD1 TRBV28 CASSFSGQDLAYSYEQYF TGTGCCAGCAGTTTCTCGGGACAGGATCTAGCCTACTCCTACGAGCAGTACTTC
NA TRBJ1-1 TRBD1 TRBV10-3 CAISDQGASEAFF TGTGCCATCAGTGACCAGGGGGCGTCTGAAGCTTTCTTT
NA TRBJ1-5 TRBD1 TRBV13 CASSMDRGRNQPQHF TGTGCCAGCAGCATGGACAGGGGGCGCAATCAGCCCCAGCATTTT
NA TRBJ2-5 TRBD2 TRBV6-2/TRBV6-3 CASSSSRTSWETQYF TGTGCCAGCAGTTCCTCGCGGACTAGCTGGGAGACCCAGTACTTC
NA TRBJ1-6 NA TRBV2 CASSAADRSYGPLHF TGTGCCAGCAGTGCTGCGGACAGATCGTACGGGCCCCTCCACTTT
NA TRBJ2-2 NA TRBV13 CASSLQGRGLFF TGTGCCAGCAGCTTACAGGGTAGGGGGCTGTTTTTT
NA TRBJ2-1 TRBD1 TRBV6-1 CASSDITGDEQFF TGTGCCAGCAGTGATATCACAGGGGATGAGCAGTTCTTC
NA TRBJ1-6 NA TRBV5-1 CASSLGQGLDSPLHF TGCGCCAGCAGCTTGGGCCAGGGATTAGATTCACCCCTCCACTTT
NA TRBJ2-3 TRBD1 TRBV4-3 CASSPRRTGLSTDTQYF TGCGCCAGCAGCCCCCGGCGGACAGGGCTGAGCACAGATACGCAGTATTTT
NA TRBJ2-7 TRBD2 TRBV27 CASSFPGTTFRMKQYF TGTGCCAGCAGTTTTCCCGGGACTACCTTCAGGATGAAGCAGTACTTC
NA TRBJ2-1 TRBD2 TRBV10-2 CASSSGSSYNEQFF TGCGCCAGCAGTAGCGGGAGCTCCTACAATGAGCAGTTCTTC
NA TRBJ2-7 TRBD1 TRBV6-1 CASSEATGTIYEQYF TGTGCCAGCAGTGAAGCGACAGGGACGATATACGAGCAGTACTTC
once TRBJ1-2 TRBD1 TRBV28 CASSRGQAARGYGYTF TGTGCCAGCAGCCGAGGACAGGCAGCAAGGGGCTATGGCTACACCTTC
NA TRBJ2-7 NA TRBV5-1 CASSLEGSTAAYEQYF TGCGCCAGCAGCTTGGAGGGGTCTACTGCGGCCTACGAGCAGTACTTC
NA TRBJ2-2 NA TRBV28 CASSPPQGRYTGELFF TGTGCCAGCAGTCCCCCCCAGGGGCGCTACACCGGGGAGCTGTTTTTT
once TRBJ2-7 NA TRBV6-6 CASSKGGHKDEQYF TGTGCCAGCAGCAAAGGGGGACACAAAGACGAGCAGTACTTC
NA TRBJ1-2 TRBD1 TRBV6-5 CAATTGDLGYGYTF TGTGCCGCTACTACAGGGGATTTGGGTTATGGCTACACCTTC
NA TRBJ1-5 NA TRBV7-8 CASSPKRGQPQHF TGTGCCAGCAGCCCGAAAAGGGGTCAGCCCCAGCATTTT
once TRBJ2-7 TRBD1 TRBV7-9 CASSANSGQALYEQYF TGTGCCAGCAGCGCAAACTCGGGACAGGCTCTCTACGAGCAGTACTTC
NA TRBJ2-7 NA TRBV6-2/TRBV6-3 CASSYSTGWALHSYEQYF TGTGCCAGCAGTTACTCGACGGGGTGGGCCTTACATTCCTACGAGCAGTACTTC
NA TRBJ1-2 TRBD1 TRBV29-1 CSVATGGNYGYTF TGCAGCGTCGCGACAGGGGGTAACTATGGCTACACCTTC
NA TRBJ2-4 NA TRBV18 CASSPGLIAKNIQYF TGTGCCAGCTCTCCGGGACTCATAGCCAAAAACATTCAGTACTTC
NA TRBJ2-2 NA TRBV11-3 CASSTRTVHTGELFF TGTGCCAGCAGCACAAGGACAGTTCACACCGGGGAGCTGTTTTTT
once TRBJ2-5 NA TRBV27 CASSSGLWETQYF TGTGCCAGCAGTTCCGGACTGTGGGAGACCCAGTACTTC
once TRBJ1-2 TRBD1 TRBV6-5 CASSYSTGIAGTF TGTGCCAGCAGTTACTCGACAGGGATTGCGGGGACCTTC
NA TRBJ1-2 NA TRBV4-3 CASSQGFQGRGSYGYTF TGCGCCAGCAGCCAAGGTTTTCAGGGGAGGGGATCGTATGGCTACACCTTC
NA TRBJ2-1 TRBD1 TRBV19 CASSTGTGFYEQFF TGTGCCAGTAGTACCGGGACAGGTTTTTATGAGCAGTTCTTC
NA TRBJ1-2 NA TRBV5-6 CASSPGGGLYGYTF TGTGCCAGCAGCCCGGGCGGGGGTCTCTATGGCTACACCTTC
few TRBJ2-7 TRBD1 TRBV6-6 CASRKEGQRYEQYF TGTGCCAGCAGGAAAGAGGGACAGCGGTACGAGCAGTACTTC
NA TRBJ1-2 NA TRBV20-1 CSASITNNYGYTF TGCAGTGCTAGTATAACTAATAACTATGGCTACACCTTC
NA TRBJ2-1 TRBD1 TRBV29-1 CSVTGTATYYNEQFF TGCAGCGTCACCGGGACAGCTACCTACTACAATGAGCAGTTCTTC
NA TRBJ1-2 NA TRBV28 CASSLPNPNYGYTF TGTGCCAGCAGTTTACCTAATCCTAACTATGGCTACACCTTC
NA TRBJ1-3 NA TRBV12-3/TRBV12-4 CASSLYSGNTIYF TGTGCCAGCAGTTTATACTCTGGAAACACCATATATTTT
NA TRBJ2-1 TRBD2 TRBV4-2 CASSPGLAGEMYKGEQFF TGTGCCAGCAGCCCGGGACTAGCGGGGGAGATGTACAAGGGTGAGCAGTTCTTC
NA TRBJ1-5 TRBD1 TRBV6-2/TRBV6-3 CASSSDRGGNQPQHF TGTGCCAGCAGCTCCGACAGGGGAGGAAATCAGCCCCAGCATTTT
NA TRBJ2-2 NA TRBV6-5 CASSYSNTAGELFF TGTGCCAGCAGTTACTCGAATACTGCCGGGGAGCTGTTTTTT
NA TRBJ2-5 NA TRBV4-3 CASSQDETGGETQYF TGCGCCAGCAGCCAAGATGAGACAGGTGGGGAGACCCAGTACTTC
NA TRBJ2-2 NA TRBV19 CASSGWGRGKNTGELFF TGTGCCAGTAGCGGGTGGGGACGGGGGAAAAACACCGGGGAGCTGTTTTTT
NA TRBJ1-2 NA TRBV27 CASSSYGQGTLFVYTF TGTGCCAGCAGTTCCTACGGTCAGGGGACATTGTTTGTCTACACCTTC
NA TRBJ2-2 NA TRBV9 CASSVATGELFF TGTGCCAGCAGCGTAGCTACCGGGGAGCTGTTTTTT
NA TRBJ2-6 NA TRBV7-9 CASSLENRRSSGANVLTF TGTGCCAGCAGCTTAGAGAACAGGCGAAGCTCTGGGGCCAACGTCCTGACTTTC
NA TRBJ1-5 NA TRBV19 CASSIMTGTRPYQPQHF TGTGCCAGTAGTATAATGACAGGCACGAGACCGTATCAGCCCCAGCATTTT
once TRBJ2-1 NA TRBV5-4 CASSSPMRAKHNEQFF TGTGCCAGCAGCTCGCCTATGCGGGCGAAACACAATGAGCAGTTCTTC
NA TRBJ2-5 NA TRBV7-3 CASSQGLRDGAETQYF TGTGCCAGCAGCCAGGGACTCCGGGATGGTGCAGAGACCCAGTACTTC
NA TRBJ1-4 TRBD1 TRBV19 CASSFWDREGEKLFF TGTGCCAGTAGTTTCTGGGACAGAGAAGGTGAAAAACTGTTTTTT
NA TRBJ2-3 NA TRBV11-3 CASSETEPGSTDTQYF TGTGCCAGCAGCGAGACAGAACCGGGCAGCACAGATACGCAGTATTTT
NA TRBJ2-1 TRBD2 TRBV2 CASSEGLAPYNEQFF TGTGCCAGCAGTGAGGGACTAGCGCCATACAATGAGCAGTTCTTC
NA TRBJ2-7 TRBD1 TRBV6-2/TRBV6-3 CASSYKHMDREDEQYF TGTGCCAGCAGTTACAAACATATGGACAGGGAGGACGAGCAGTACTTC
NA TRBJ1-1 TRBD1 TRBV4-2 CASSQHTGGRNTEAFF TGTGCCAGCAGCCAGCACACAGGGGGCCGTAATACTGAAGCTTTCTTT
NA TRBJ1-2 NA TRBV6-5 CATRITSNYGYTF TGTGCCACGCGGATTACGTCTAACTATGGCTACACCTTC
NA TRBJ2-7 TRBD2 TRBV19 CASSGTSEIYYEQYF TGTGCCAGTAGTGGGACTAGTGAGATCTACTACGAGCAGTACTTC
once TRBJ1-2 TRBD1 TRBV6-6 CASSEQGFRGYTF TGTGCCAGCAGCGAACAGGGGTTCAGAGGCTACACCTTC